The 28 T cell receptor beta chains below come from one sample, sequenced in a study of control samples from healthy donors and cancer patients. Clones were read by immunoSEQ multiplex PCR, and TCRdb kept only the in-frame ones, dropping some. The repertoire holds 160,000 or so clones, with roughly 95% as singletons. The sequencing input was blood. The receptors stem from a woman aged 25 to 45 in good health.

The J gene is TRBJ1-2, the V gene TRBV18; D is unclear. V was cut by 3 bases and J by 2 bases, with 7 bases left in between. The V gene's germline CDR1 is KGHSH and CDR2 LQKENI. The CDR3 is made up of 13 amino acids. The CDR3 nucleotides are TGTGCCAGCTCACCGAAATTAAACTATGGCTACACCTTC. Translation gives CASSPKLNYGYTF.

The V call is TRBV7-2, the J call TRBJ2-1; D remains ambiguous. Germline CDR1 SGHTA, CDR2 FQGNSA. V shed 4 bases and J shed 10 bases, with 8 bases lying between them. This CDR3 comprises 11 residues. The CDR3 region has the DNA TGTGCCAGCAGCTCTTTACAGGAGCAGTTCTTC. This translates into CASSSLQEQFF.

The gene calls are TRBV7-8 and TRBJ1-1; D unresolved. V was pared by 1 base and J by 0 bases, with 9 bases between. This CDR3 is built from 15 residues. Germline CDR1 reads SGHVS; CDR2 reads FQNEAQ. The CDR3 coding sequence is TGTGCCAGCAGCTTAGAATGGAGCTTGAACACTGAAGCTTTCTTT. This encodes CASSLEWSLNTEAFF.

This chain connects TRBV30 to TRBJ1-1; no clear D. V gave up 0 bases and J gave up 0 bases, with 2 bases separating them. Germline V gene data show CDR1 as GTSNPN and CDR2 as SVGIG (reference sequence). The CDR3 sequence is 12 residues long. CDR3 protein: CAWSVVNTEAFF. CDR3 coding DNA: TGTGCCTGGAGTGTGGTGAACACTGAAGCTTTCTTT.

V is TRBV29-1 and J is TRBJ1-1; tentatively, D is TRBD1 (5 bases). There are 12 residues in the CDR3. CDR1 SQVTM and CDR2 ANQGSEA come from the germline V gene. Deletions cut 3 bases from V and 3 bases from J, with 8 bases between. The CDR3 protein is CSVDTGYTEAFF. CDR3 nucleotides: TGCAGCGTTGATACAGGTTACACTGAAGCTTTCTTT.

The rearrangement links TRBV27 to TRBJ2-5; perhaps TRBD1 as D (5 bases). V lost 2 bases to trimming and J lost 2 bases, with 12 bases between them. Germline assignment: CDR1 MNHEY and CDR2 SMNVEV (reference sequence). This CDR3 region has 15 residues. Here the CDR3 DNA reads TGTGCCAGCAGTTTAGCGGCAGGGTGGCAAGAGACCCAGTACTTC. This encodes CASSLAAGWQETQYF.

This clone is a singleton in its sample. The rearrangement links TRBV5-1 to TRBJ2-5; D is unclear. Germline CDR1 reads SGHRS; CDR2 reads YFSETQ. This CDR3 is built from 12 residues. V lost 5 bases to trimming and J lost 2 bases, with 7 bases between them. CDR3 DNA sequence: TGCGCCAGCAGACAACAACAAGAGACCCAGTACTTC. Protein product: CASRQQQETQYF.

This clone was counted between two and nine times. The rearrangement uses TRBV19 and TRBJ1-6, with TRBD1 identical over 7 bases. The CDR3 consists of 15 residues. The V gene's germline CDR1 is LNHDA and CDR2 SQIVND (reference sequence). V lost 9 bases and J lost 1; bases outside the gene matches: 6. This chain's CDR3 is CASKTGASYNSPLHF. The DNA for the CDR3 is TGTGCCAGCAAAACAGGGGCATCCTATAATTCACCCCTCCACTTT. Using reference TRBV19 and TRBJ1-6 for the parts outside the CDR3, the full variable domain is DGGITQSPKYLFRKEGQNVTLSCEQNLNHDAMYWYRQDPGQGLRLIYYSQIVNDFQKGDIAEGYSVSREKKESFPLTVTSAQKNPTAFYLCASKTGASYNSPLHFGNGTRLTVT.

The chain combines TRBV11-2 with TRBJ1-3, with 11 bases identical to TRBD1. This CDR3 region has 14 residues. CDR1 and CDR2 (germline): SGHAT, FQNNGV. J gave up 4 bases and V 4 bases, and 0 bases lay outside the gene matches. For the CDR3, the DNA is TGTGCCAGCAGCTGGACAGGGGGCGGAAACACCATATATTTT. It is translated as CASSWTGGGNTIYF.

The V call is TRBV20-1, the J call TRBJ2-1, with 8 bases fitting TRBD2. The CDR3 spans 14 residues. Germline CDR1 and CDR2: DFQATT and SNEGSKA (reference sequence). V shed 3 bases and J 5 bases; nucleotides not matched to a gene: 6. The DNA for the CDR3 is TGCAGTGCTAGTTCGGGACTAGTTAACAATGAGCAGTTCTTC. Its protein product is CSASSGLVNNEQFF.

V gene TRBV28 combines with J gene TRBJ2-7; 8 bases match TRBD1. The CDR3 runs 15 residues. The trim removed 5 bases at V and 4 bases at J, leaving 10 bases unmatched. The germline V gene has CDR1 MDHEN and CDR2 SYDVKM. The CDR3 DNA follows: TGTGCCAGCAGTGCTCCCAGGGGGCGGTCGTACGAGCAGTACTTC. Its protein is CASSAPRGRSYEQYF.

The chain recombines TRBV9 with TRBJ2-7; 11 bases fit TRBD2. The germline CDR1 and CDR2 sequences are SGDLS and YYNGEE. This CDR3 has 14 residues. Trimming at V came to 0 bases and at J to 6 bases, leaving 2 bases not matched to a gene. CDR3 in DNA: TGTGCCAGCAGCGTAGGGCTAGCGGGGGGCGAGCAGTACTTC. It codes for CASSVGLAGGEQYF. Based on the CDR3 plus reference TRBV9 and TRBJ2-7, the full variable domain is DSGVTQTPKHLITATGQRVTLRCSPRSGDLSVYWYQQSLDQGLQFLIQYYNGEERAKGNILERFSAQQFPDLHSELNLSSLELGDSALYFCASSVGLAGGEQYFGPGTRLTVT.

The chain links TRBV28 to TRBJ1-2, with 9 bases aligning to TRBD1. V lost 11 bases and J lost 4; bases outside the gene matches: 11. CDR3 length: 14 residues. Germline CDR1 MDHEN, CDR2 SYDVKM. The CDR3 loop reads CAAGTGTMGYGYTF. The DNA for the CDR3 is TGTGCCGCCGGGACAGGGACTATGGGCTATGGCTACACCTTC.

The genes are TRBV5-1 and TRBJ2-1; the match to TRBD1 covers 9 bases. Germline loops: CDR1 SGHRS, CDR2 YFSETQ. The CDR3 runs 15 residues. V lost 0 bases to trimming and J lost 7 bases; unmatched junction nucleotides: 5. The CDR3 spells CASSLGDRVVNEQFF. The CDR3 region has the DNA TGCGCCAGCAGCTTGGGGGACAGGGTTGTTAATGAGCAGTTCTTC.

The rearrangement uses TRBV27 and TRBJ1-5, with D perhaps matching TRBD1 (5 bases). CDR3 length: 17 amino acids. From germline, CDR1 is MNHEY and CDR2 SMNVEV (reference sequence). The V end lost 4 bases, the J end lost 4 bases, and 20 bases lay between the germline ends. As DNA, the CDR3 is TGTGCCAGCAGTTATGGATGGAGACAGAAGAAAAATCAGCCCCAGCATTTT. It specifies CASSYGWRQKKNQPQHF.

The genes are TRBV6-1 and TRBJ1-5; D ambiguous. CDR3 length: 14 residues. Deletions cut 3 bases from V and 5 bases from J, with 11 bases between. Per germline, CDR1 MNHNS and CDR2 SASEGT. DNA of the CDR3: TGTGCCAGCAGTGATTCCTTTTTTTATCAGCCCCAGCATTTT. This sequence encodes CASSDSFFYQPQHF.

The chain carries TRBV15 and TRBJ2-7, with TRBD1 identical over 10 bases. CDR1 and CDR2 (germline): LNHNV, YYDKDF (reference sequence). Unmatched junction bases numbered 6, after V lost 4 bases and J lost 3 bases. This CDR3 comprises 15 residues. The CDR3 loop is CATSTGTGANYEQYF. DNA for the CDR3: TGTGCCACCAGCACCGGGACAGGGGCTAACTACGAGCAGTACTTC.

The rearrangement joins TRBV28 to TRBJ1-1, with D maybe TRBD1 (6 bases). Trimming took 7 bases from V and 1 from J, leaving 13 bases between them. The V gene's germline CDR1 is MDHEN and CDR2 SYDVKM. CDR3 length: 14 residues. CDR3 sequence reads: CASTLWGANTEAFF. The DNA of the CDR3 is TGTGCCAGCACCCTGTGGGGGGCGAACACTGAAGCTTTCTTT. The full variable domain, completed using reference TRBV28 and TRBJ1-1, is DVKVTQSSRYLVKRTGEKVFLECVQDMDHENMFWYRQDPGLGLRLIYFSYDVKMKEKGDIPEGYSVSREKKERFSLILESASTNQTSMYLCASTLWGANTEAFFGQGTRLTVV.

J is TRBJ2-7 and V is TRBV7-9, with D perhaps TRBD2 (6 bases). The CDR3 has 16 residues. The V end lost 5 bases, the J end lost 4 bases, and 21 bases lay between the germline ends. CDR1 and CDR2 from the germline V gene are SEHNR and FQNEAQ (reference sequence). The CDR3 region is CASSPPGEAEGYEQYF. The DNA of the CDR3 is TGTGCCAGCAGCCCCCCTGGGGAAGCGGAGGGATACGAGCAGTACTTC.

This clone has a single count. The rearrangement links TRBV2 to TRBJ1-3; D gene uncertain. The CDR3 covers 14 residues. The V and J ends lost 3 bases and 1 base respectively, with 7 bases between them. The V gene's germline CDR1 is SNHLY and CDR2 FYNNEI. CDR3 nucleotide sequence: TGTGCCAGCAGTGAGGGAGGTTCTGGAAACACCATATATTTT. Translation: CASSEGGSGNTIYF.

The rearrangement links TRBV28 to TRBJ1-6; no definite D call. Germline-derived CDR1 and CDR2 are MDHEN and SYDVKM. Between the trimmed V and J ends, which lost 2 bases and 9 bases, there was a span of 11 bases. The CDR3 has 14 residues. In DNA, the CDR3 is TGTGCCAGCAGTTTAGGGGTCCGTGGTTCACCCCTCCACTTT. It specifies CASSLGVRGSPLHF.

The chain is built from TRBV7-2 and TRBJ2-7; D might be TRBD1 (6 bases). The CDR3 extends over 15 amino acids. Germline assignment: CDR1 SGHTA and CDR2 FQGNSA. Trimming took 5 bases from V and 3 from J, leaving 17 bases between them. CDR3 bases: TGTGCCAGCAGCGCACAGGACAGCCACCTCTACGAGCAGTACTTC. This translates into CASSAQDSHLYEQYF.

V usage is TRBV12-3 or TRBV12-4 and J usage is TRBJ2-1; no firm D call. The CDR3 is 11 residues long. V lost 4 bases, J lost 5 bases, and 3 bases lay in between. CDR3 loop: CASSWDNEQFF. The CDR3 nucleotides are TGTGCCAGCAGTTGGGACAATGAGCAGTTCTTC.

V is TRBV5-1 and J is TRBJ1-3; 8 positions agree with TRBD1. CDR1 SGHRS and CDR2 YFSETQ come from the germline V gene. V lost 4 bases, J lost 4 bases, and 7 bases stayed unmatched. The CDR3 is 15 amino acids. This CDR3 is CASSPRTGIGNTIYF. The CDR3 region has the DNA TGCGCCAGCAGCCCTCGGACAGGGATAGGAAACACCATATATTTT.

V usage is TRBV27 and J usage is TRBJ1-2, with a weak D call TRBD1 (6 bases). Trimming shortened V by 6 bases and J by 6 bases, and 17 bases separated the two germline ends. The CDR3 is made up of 14 amino acids. The germline gives CDR1 MNHEY, CDR2 SMNVEV (reference sequence). The CDR3 loop is CASRTGGQVDGYTF. For the CDR3, the DNA is TGTGCCAGCAGAACCGGGGGCCAGGTAGATGGCTACACCTTC.

The chain uses TRBV15 and TRBJ1-1; D is ambiguous. CDR1 is LNHNV, CDR2 YYDKDF, per germline (reference sequence). There are 16 residues in the CDR3. The germline V and J ends were trimmed by 5 bases and 4 bases, with 20 bases remaining between them. The CDR3 protein is CATSSAPLRAGTEAFF. In DNA form, the CDR3 reads TGTGCCACCAGCTCCGCCCCCTTGAGGGCCGGCACTGAAGCTTTCTTT.

The chain employs TRBV28 and TRBJ1-3; D remains unclear. CDR1 and CDR2 from the germline V gene are MDHEN and SYDVKM. The CDR3 runs to 13 residues. V was trimmed by 7 bases and J by 8 bases, leaving 15 bases between them. For the CDR3, the DNA is TGTGCCAGCATTGCCAGGACCCCTCACACCATATATTTT. Translated: CASIARTPHTIYF. The full variable domain, with the rest looked up from reference TRBV28 and TRBJ1-3, is DVKVTQSSRYLVKRTGEKVFLECVQDMDHENMFWYRQDPGLGLRLIYFSYDVKMKEKGDIPEGYSVSREKKERFSLILESASTNQTSMYLCASIARTPHTIYFGEGSWLTVV.

This chain uses TRBV18 with TRBJ2-7; perhaps TRBD1 as D (6 bases). CDR1 and CDR2 (germline): KGHSH, LQKENI. The CDR3 sequence is 14 residues long. V was trimmed by 2 bases and J by 1 base, leaving 9 bases between them. CDR3 DNA sequence: TGTGCCAGCTCACCAGTACAGGGATCCTACGAGCAGTACTTC. This translates into CASSPVQGSYEQYF.